Presented here are 3 T cell receptor beta chains from one specimen sequenced in a study of beta chain features in type 1 diabetes. Expressed TCRB transcripts were sequenced after all isolated RNA was converted to cDNA. The protocol was immunoSEQ multiplex PCR, while the TCRdb copy is restricted to in-frame clones and leaves out a portion. The sample has 150,000 or so clones; about 9.7% are singletons. The sample was central memory CD4+ T cells from blood. The origin of the receptors is a woman aged 40 to 49 in good health.

V gene TRBV7-6 combines with J gene TRBJ2-5; TRBD1 is a possible D gene (5 bases). With the DNA end fitting TRBJ2-7 better, the J assignment may be wrong. CDR1 SGHVS and CDR2 FNYEAQ come from the germline V gene. CDR3 length: 12 amino acids. The CDR3: CASSLWGREQYF. The CDR3, as DNA: TGTGCCAGCAGCTTGTGGGGCCGCGAGCAGTACTTC.

This clone was detected many times. The chain links TRBV19 to TRBJ2-2; a weak D match, TRBD2 (6 bases). V was clipped by 6 bases and J by 1 base, with 12 bases between them. The germline V gene encodes CDR1 LNHDA and CDR2 SQIVND (reference sequence). This CDR3 is 15 amino acids long. As DNA, the CDR3 is TGTGCCAGTAGGAAGGCGGAGGGGAACACCGGGGAGCTGTTTTTT. It specifies CASRKAEGNTGELFF.

V usage is TRBV14 and J usage is TRBJ1-1; 7 positions match TRBD1. CDR1 is SGHDN and CDR2 is FVKESK in the germline V gene. The CDR3 contains 14 residues. Trimming at V came to 3 bases and at J to 4 bases, leaving 5 bases not matched to a gene. CDR3 in DNA: TGTGCCAGCAGCCAGCTGACAGGGATCACTGAAGCTTTCTTT. It translates to CASSQLTGITEAFF.